This TCR beta chain emerged from a study of metastatic and nonmetastatic thyroid tumors. Study context: Repertoires of blood and of tissue (tumor or nodule) from malignant and benign thyroid patients were compared.

The CDR3 totals 15 residues. Trimming shortened V by 1 base and J by 0 bases, and 11 bases separated the two germline ends. Germline CDR1 SGHRS, CDR2 YFSETQ. This clone is labeled as medium-sized. Its target is unknown. From the PCR reads, TCRdb re-called clones with MiXCR. Seen here are approximately 22,000 clones, under 35% observed once, and the top ten hold around 14%. Study results and caveats: In blood and tumor, TCR beta diversity was reportedly significantly higher in malignant thyroid tumors than in benign nodules.

None of the patients had undergone any treatment ahead of thyroid surgery. The TCR was taken from a female donor with papillary thyroid cancer or a benign thyroid nodule (not recorded which). Some clones in this sample may be carry-over from other donors' samples. This rearrangement joins TRBV5-1 to TRBJ2-7, with D possibly called TRBD1 or TRBD2 (5 bases each). Material for sequencing was blood. CDR3 DNA: TGCGCCAGCAGCTTGCTCGCAGGGAGCTCCTACGAGCAGTACTTC. It codes for CASSLLAGSSYEQYF.